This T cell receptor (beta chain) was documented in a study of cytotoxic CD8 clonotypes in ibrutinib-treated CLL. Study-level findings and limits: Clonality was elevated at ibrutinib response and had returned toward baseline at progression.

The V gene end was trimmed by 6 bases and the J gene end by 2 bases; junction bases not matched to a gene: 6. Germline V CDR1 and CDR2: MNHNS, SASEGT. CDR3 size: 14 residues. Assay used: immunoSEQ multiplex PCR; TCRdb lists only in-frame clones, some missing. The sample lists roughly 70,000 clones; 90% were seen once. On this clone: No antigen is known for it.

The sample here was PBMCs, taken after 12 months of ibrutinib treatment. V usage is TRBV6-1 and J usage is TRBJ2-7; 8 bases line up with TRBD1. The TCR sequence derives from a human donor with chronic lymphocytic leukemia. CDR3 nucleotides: TGTGCCAGCAGCACCTCGGACAGGGCCTACGAGCAGTACTTC. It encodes CASSTSDRAYEQYF.